The clone carrying this TCR beta chain was recorded many times. Its cognate antigen is unknown. Treatment here: PENTA 11 planned treatment interruption arm or continuous ART arm. The data were obtained in a study of HIV-infected children after antiretroviral therapy interruption. Study-wide background: Interruption-arm samples span weeks 0, 12, interruption end (24 or 48), and about 3 years post-study. Continuous-treatment samples came from weeks 0, 48 and 150.

A 3' RACE protocol on RNA, with unique molecular identifiers, produced the TCR library. TCRdb independently ran MiXCR on the 3' RACE reads; one entry per CDR3 protein. The table records about 46,000 distinct CDR3 sequences, roughly 4% of them present only once. Whole-study results and caveats: Naive CD4+ sequences overlapped less between time points once interruption began. Naive CD4+ Gini coefficient rose by interruption end, suggesting clonal expansion.

Germline CDR1 reads DFQATT; CDR2 reads SNEGSKA (reference sequence). V dropped 5 bases and J dropped 6; count of bases not matched to a gene: 6. This CDR3 is 12 amino acids long. V and J are TRBV20-1 and TRBJ2-5, with TRBD1 matching 7 bases. This clonotype was obtained from a pool of human donors with HIV. The starting material was CD45RA+ CD4+ T cells from PBMCs, pooled from several time points, obtained from a donor given antiretroviral therapy, either interrupted or continuous. The subset denotes: naive CD4+ CD45RA+ CD45RO- T cells. DNA for the CDR3: TGCAGTGCTTGGACAGGTGGTCAGACCCAGTACTTC. This codes for CSAWTGGQTQYF.